Included here is one T cell receptor beta chain sequence, with context. Its matching antigen is unknown. The data are from a study of T-cell reconstitution after alpha-beta-depleted transplantation in children. Study-wide findings and caveats: Surviving recipient cells, namely T cells and thymic progenitors, were the source of high day-60 TCRbeta diversity in some patients. There were reportedly several hundred expanded graft clones from which alpha-beta T cells came about two months after transplant.

Between the trimmed V and J ends, which lost 0 bases and 5 bases, there was a span of 7 bases. Germline CDR1 GTSNPN, CDR2 SVGIG (reference sequence). CDR3 size: 12 residues. Preparation of the TCRbeta library involved a method that used unique molecular identifiers. Via MiXCR, TCRdb re-called the PCR reads, giving one row per CDR3 protein. The data contain 65,000 to 85,000 distinct CDR3 sequences, roughly a tenth of them seen just once; the ten biggest clones take up roughly an eighth. The chain joins TRBV30 to TRBJ2-5, with unresolved D. Sequences were derived from PBMCs, sampled before TCRalphabeta/CD19-depleted stem cell transplant. The receptor comes from a boy between 10 and 17 years old with acute myeloid leukemia, due to receive a stem cell transplant. The CDR3 is CAWSVFGETQYF. The CDR3 DNA is TGTGCCTGGAGTGTATTTGGGGAGACCCAGTACTTC.